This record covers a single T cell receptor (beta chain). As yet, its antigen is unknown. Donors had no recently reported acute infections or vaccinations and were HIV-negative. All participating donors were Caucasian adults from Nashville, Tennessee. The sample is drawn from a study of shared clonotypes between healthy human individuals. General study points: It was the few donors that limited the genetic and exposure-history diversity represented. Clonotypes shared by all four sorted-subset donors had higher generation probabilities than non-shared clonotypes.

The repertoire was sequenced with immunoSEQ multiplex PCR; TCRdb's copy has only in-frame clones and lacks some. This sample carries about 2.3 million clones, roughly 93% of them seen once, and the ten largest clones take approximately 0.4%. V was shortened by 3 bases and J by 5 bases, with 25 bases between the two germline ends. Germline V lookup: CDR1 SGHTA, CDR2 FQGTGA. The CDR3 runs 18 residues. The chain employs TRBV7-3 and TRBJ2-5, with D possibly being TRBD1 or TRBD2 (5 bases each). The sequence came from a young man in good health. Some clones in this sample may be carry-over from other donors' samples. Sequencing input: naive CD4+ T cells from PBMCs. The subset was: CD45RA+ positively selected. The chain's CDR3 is CASSLEPRGAPDRETQYF. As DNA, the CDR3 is TGTGCCAGCAGCTTGGAGCCCCGAGGGGCGCCCGATAGGGAGACCCAGTACTTC.